These T cell receptor beta chains were read from a single sample in a study of CD8+ T cells in alopecia areata. Measured with immunoSEQ multiplex PCR; TCRdb has only the in-frame clones, and not every one. The table records about 98,000 clones, nearly 45% of them present only once. Sequences were obtained from CD4+ T cells sorted from blood. The receptor source for this set is a human donor with alopecia areata. Both conserved end residues are part of each CDR3. D genes are given only for firm matches. Where a row states a size, it is once, few, many or the class of an expanded clone; other rows omit it.

d_call j_call clone_size v_call cdr3_aa cdr3_nt
TRBD1 TRBJ2-4 - TRBV6-5 CASSGRDRDIQYF TGTGCCAGCAGTGGCCGGGACAGGGACATTCAGTACTTC
- TRBJ2-1 - TRBV11-2 CASSFRRSSYNEQFF TGTGCCAGCAGCTTCAGGCGGAGCTCCTACAATGAGCAGTTCTTC
TRBD2 TRBJ2-1 few TRBV19 CASRGSGLPSYNEQFF TGTGCCAGTAGAGGTAGCGGGCTCCCTTCGTACAATGAGCAGTTCTTC
TRBD1 TRBJ1-5 - TRBV30 CAWRPSGTVNQPQHF TGTGCCTGGAGACCTAGCGGGACAGTTAATCAGCCCCAGCATTTT
TRBD2 TRBJ2-1 - TRBV30 CAWDSGTSGIGEQFF TGTGCCTGGGACTCCGGGACTAGCGGGATTGGTGAGCAGTTCTTC
TRBD2 TRBJ2-2 few TRBV7-9 CASLAGANTGELFF TGTGCCAGCCTGGCGGGAGCGAACACCGGGGAGCTGTTTTTT
- TRBJ2-7 - TRBV29-1 CSVEVPALTTSYEQYF TGCAGCGTTGAAGTCCCAGCACTGACAACTAGCTACGAGCAGTACTTC
TRBD1 TRBJ1-1 - TRBV6-5 CASISDRGNTEAFF TGTGCCAGCATATCCGACAGGGGGAACACTGAAGCTTTCTTT
- TRBJ2-7 - TRBV6-1 CASSYSLSSYEQYF TGTGCCAGCAGTTATTCACTGAGCTCCTACGAGCAGTACTTC
- TRBJ1-1 - TRBV7-3 CASSPDRQREAFF TGTGCCAGCAGCCCCGATCGACAGAGAGAAGCTTTCTTT
TRBD2 TRBJ2-5 - TRBV11-2 CASSLGLAVETQYF TGTGCCAGCAGCTTGGGGCTAGCGGTAGAGACCCAGTACTTC
TRBD1 TRBJ2-1 - TRBV11-3 CASSLDRGREQFF TGTGCCAGCAGCTTGGACAGGGGGCGGGAGCAGTTCTTC
TRBD1 TRBJ1-1 - TRBV5-1 CASSLALGRGLGEAFF TGCGCCAGCAGCTTGGCCCTCGGCAGGGGGCTAGGTGAAGCTTTCTTT
- TRBJ2-5 - TRBV28 CASSLSLPSETQYF TGTGCCAGCAGTTTGAGTCTCCCTTCGGAGACCCAGTACTTC
- TRBJ2-4 - TRBV6-5 CASSPLSKPQHQYF TGTGCCAGCAGCCCCTTGTCTAAGCCTCAACATCAGTACTTC
TRBD1 TRBJ2-5 - TRBV5-1 CASSPDRAGQETQYF TGCGCCAGCAGCCCGGACAGGGCGGGCCAAGAGACCCAGTACTTC